This T cell receptor beta chain was captured in a study of metastatic and nonmetastatic thyroid tumors. On the study more broadly: Across peripheral blood and tumor or nodule tissue samples taken from malignant and benign thyroid patients, the repertoires were compared with one another. Findings and limits, study-wide: Relative to benign nodules, malignant thyroid tumors were reportedly characterized by significantly elevated TCR beta diversity in blood and tumor.

From the PCR reads, TCRdb re-called clones with MiXCR. The table includes fewer than 35,000 clones, roughly a tenth detected once. The CDR3 runs to 15 residues. V was clipped by 5 bases and J by 2 bases, with 14 bases between them. Germline loops: CDR1 LNHDA, CDR2 SQIVND (reference sequence). No treatment had been given to any patient before thyroid surgery. This clone was seen at least ten times. Its specificity is unknown. The clonotype was recovered from a female donor with papillary thyroid cancer or a benign thyroid nodule (not recorded which). Some clones in this sample may be carry-over from other donors' samples. The sequencing input was blood. The chain links TRBV19 to TRBJ2-3, with D perhaps TRBD2 (6 bases). The CDR3: CASSSPGLLTDTQYF. The CDR3 DNA follows: TGTGCCAGTAGTTCTCCGGGACTTCTCACAGATACGCAGTATTTT.